Detailed here is one TCR beta chain. This record comes from a study of shared clonotypes between healthy human individuals. CD45RO-negative, CCR7-positively selected cells formed the naive CD8 fraction, excluding terminally differentiated effector memory CD45RA+ cells. Sequencing was performed with immunoSEQ multiplex PCR; in TCRdb, only in-frame clones are kept and a portion is missing. In the table there are some 2 million clones, approximately 94% of which are singletons. The source of this sequence is a man younger than 30 in good health. The sequenced sample was naive CD8+ T cells sorted from blood.

The CDR3 here is CAWSVTSVRTDTQYF. The CDR3 bases are TGTGCCTGGAGTGTAACTAGCGTTCGCACAGATACGCAGTATTTT. This chain joins TRBV30 and TRBJ2-3; 7 positions match TRBD2. The germline V gene encodes CDR1 GTSNPN and CDR2 SVGIG (reference sequence). This CDR3 comprises 15 residues. The V gene end was trimmed by 0 bases and the J gene end by 1 base; junction bases not matched to a gene: 4.